The source of this TCR beta chain is a study of radiation and T cells in renal cell carcinoma. The wider study: Nephrectomy followed 15 Gy stereotactic body radiation by 4 weeks. Points from the study as a whole: From baseline, blood top tumor clonotypes peaked at 2 weeks post-radiation.

Clones were sequenced by immunoSEQ multiplex PCR, and TCRdb holds only the in-frame ones, with some missing. The sample comprises some 120,000 clones, approximately 90% of which are singletons, and 5% to 6.5% rests with the top ten. Remarks on this clone: What it binds is unknown.

Specified time point: blood 2 weeks post-SBRT. Treatment noted: 15 Gy SBRT to primary tumor, nephrectomy 4 weeks later. Germline trimming cut 0 bases from V and 4 bases from J; bases unmatched to any gene: 3. Germline CDR1 is SGHNT and CDR2 is YYREEE (reference sequence). This CDR3 comprises 16 residues. Sequenced here: blood, sampled from a patient whose treatment included radiotherapy and nephrectomy. The TCR originated in a woman aged 65 to 85 with renal cell carcinoma. The chain uses TRBV5-4 and TRBJ2-2; 10 positions match TRBD2. The CDR3 DNA is TGTGCCAGCAGCTTGGAGCGGGGGGGCCGCACCGGGGAGCTGTTTTTT. The encoded protein is CASSLERGGRTGELFF.